These T cell receptor beta chains were read from a single sample in a study of technical replicates of blood from four donors. Repertoires were generated with immunoSEQ multiplex PCR, while TCRdb's copy carries only in-frame clones and drops some. The sample includes 53,000 or so clones, 90% to 95% of them seen just once. Material: PBMCs. These receptors all stem from a human donor in good health. Some clones in this sample may be carry-over from other donors' samples. Each CDR3 is given without its conserved first and last residue. A D gene is named only where the DNA matches it firmly.

D gene | V gene | CDR3 protein
TRBD2 | TRBV2 | ASSLDLAGLLSYEQY
NA | TRBV29-1 | SVDRGNTIY
NA | TRBV19 | ASSRPGMPGELF
TRBD2 | TRBV7-3 | ASSLTVRAGGADTQY
TRBD2 | TRBV19 | ASSITSGYEQY
TRBD2 | TRBV7-2 | ASSLLAGGRTDTQY
NA | TRBV10-3 | AISESIEQY
NA | TRBV10-3 | AISARTASNEQF
TRBD1 | TRBV2 | ASRSPGGRTEAF
TRBD2 | TRBV5-1 | ASSSLAGGSDTQY
NA | TRBV4-1 | ASSPYDSGANVLT
TRBD2 | TRBV7-9 | ASRPAGLGHEQY
NA | TRBV7-8 | ASSFSGGSGSYEQY
NA | TRBV4-1 | ASSHQGAGSSYNSPLH
TRBD2 | TRBV11-1 | ASSLREGTGETQY
TRBD1 | TRBV25-1 | ASSTRTGTEKLF
TRBD1 | TRBV6-5 | ASSTGGYNQPQH
NA | TRBV20-1 | SVRQAYEQY
TRBD1 | TRBV30 | AWSLGTGGYTGELF
TRBD2 | TRBV13 | ASRGVGVSGSYEQY
NA | TRBV27 | ASSLSRGETQY
NA | TRBV19 | YSDGRRDEQY
NA | TRBV4-1 | ASSTIQGKANEKLF
TRBD2 | TRBV10-3 | ASGGLAGHEQF
TRBD1 | TRBV2 | ASSVAGGSSPLH
TRBD1 | TRBV30 | AWRGQGADTGELF
NA | TRBV5-4 | ASSLAGRANTEAF
NA | TRBV6-5 | ASAPPQGYGYT
TRBD2 | TRBV27 | ASSFRGGINEQF
TRBD2 | TRBV11-2 | ASSDSWGIRTSGGKGQF
NA | TRBV10-3 | AISEPGYRFAYGYT
NA | TRBV5-1 | ASSSEADYGYT
NA | TRBV6-1 | ASSEAGAISEAF
NA | TRBV5-1 | ASTPGVGIDKQY
NA | TRBV29-1 | SAETESYEQY
TRBD2 | TRBV10-3 | AISEGLADEQF
TRBD2 | TRBV7-2 | ASSPGTSNSIQY
TRBD1 | TRBV29-1 | SYDRVYGYT
TRBD2 | TRBV5-1 | ASSSDLAGEETQY
TRBD2 | TRBV6-5 | ASSSLAGSYEQY
TRBD1 | TRBV30 | AWSETGVRQPQH
TRBD1 | TRBV23-1 | ASKAGTGPTSYGYT
TRBD2 | TRBV5-1 | ASSTSGRSDEQF